Each of the 21 T cell receptor beta chains below was sequenced from the same sample in a study of T cells in women clearing cervical HPV infection. The repertoire was sequenced with immunoSEQ multiplex PCR; TCRdb's copy has only in-frame clones and lacks some. In all, the sample yields 25,000 to 35,000 clones. The sample taken for sequencing was blood buffy coat. Receptors originate from a woman aged 18 to 69 with a cervical HPV16 infection that either progressed to CIN3+ or cleared (not recorded which).

About this clone: The CDR3 extends 3 residues past the end of the read, so its final part is completed from the germline J gene. The chain recombines TRBV19 with TRBJ2-1; tentative D call: TRBD2 (5 bases). Germline-derived CDR1 and CDR2 are LNHDA and SQIVND (reference sequence). The CDR3 runs 14 residues. Trimming stripped 7 bases from V and 0 bases from J, with 10 bases between. The CDR3 DNA, read in part, is TGTGCCAGTAATCACGGGGACTCCTACAATGAG. This gives the protein CASNHGDSYNE. The full CDR3 sequence reads CASNHGDSYNEQFF. The entire variable domain, with the rest obtained from reference TRBV19 and TRBJ2-1, is as follows: DGGITQSPKYLFRKEGQNVTLSCEQNLNHDAMYWYRQDPGQGLRLIYYSQIVNDFQKGDIAEGYSVSREKKESFPLTVTSAQKNPTAFYLCASNHGDSYNEQFFGPGTRLTVL.

Details on this clone: The read terminates 3 residues before the CDR3 end, so the remaining end is supplied by the germline J gene. This chain connects TRBV20-1 to TRBJ1-1; tentatively, D is TRBD1 (6 bases). V was trimmed by 5 bases and J by 5 bases, leaving 21 bases between them. Germline V CDR1 and CDR2: DFQATT, SNEGSKA (reference sequence). The CDR3 length is 15 residues. CDR3 loop: CSAASGEFGGTEAFF. The part of the CDR3 DNA that was read is TGCAGTGCTGCCTCAGGGGAATTCGGGGGGACTGAA.

Concerning this clone: The sequenced fragment ends 3 residues before the CDR3 boundary, so the rest is inferred from the germline J gene. The chain uses TRBV20-1 and TRBJ2-7; D is perhaps TRBD1 (7 bases). The CDR3 totals 14 residues. The germline CDR1 and CDR2 sequences are DFQATT and SNEGSKA (reference sequence). Trimming pared 3 bases from V and 5 bases from J, leaving 17 bases between. The part of the CDR3 DNA that was read is TGCAGTGCTAGCGGAGGGGGCCCCCCGGACGAG. Protein sequence: CSASGGGPPDE. The full-length CDR3 reads as CSASGGGPPDEQYF.

Points on this clone: The DNA ends 3 residues before the CDR3 does, and the rest of the CDR3 is filled in from the germline J gene. The chain has TRBV6-2 or TRBV6-3 and TRBJ1-1; maybe TRBD1 (5 bases). The CDR3 is 13 residues long. CDR1 and CDR2 from the germline V gene are MNHEY and SVGEGT. V shed 4 bases and J shed 1 base, with 7 bases lying between them. The chain's CDR3 is CASSLTGNTEAFF. The covered CDR3 bases are TGTGCCAGCAGTTTAACAGGGAACACTGAA.

Comment on this clone: The CDR3 end is not reached by the read, which stops 3 residues before it; the germline J gene fills it in. The chain joins TRBV11-3 to TRBJ2-2; unclear D gene. The CDR3 extends over 15 amino acids. The V gene lost 4 bases and the J gene lost 4 bases, with 13 bases spanning the gap. Germline V lookup: CDR1 SGHNT, CDR2 YENEEA. The CDR3 protein is CASSSPSGSTGELFF. The DNA read from the CDR3 is TGTGCCAGCAGCTCACCCTCAGGATCCACCGGGGAG.

As regards this clone: The read ends 3 residues shy of where the CDR3 ends; the end is completed using the germline J gene. V usage is TRBV20-1 and J usage is TRBJ2-5; 7 nucleotides agree with TRBD2. Germline CDR1 reads DFQATT; CDR2 reads SNEGSKA (reference sequence). This CDR3 is 11 amino acids long. V lost 5 bases to trimming and J lost 4 bases; unmatched junction nucleotides: 1. The CDR3 is CSAGGRETQYF. The covered CDR3 bases are TGCAGTGCTGGCGGGAGAGAGACC.

Points on this clone: The read comes to an end 3 residues before the CDR3 does, leaving the germline J gene to fill in the end. The chain joins TRBV11-1 to TRBJ2-3; a possible D gene is TRBD2 (5 bases). Per the germline V gene, CDR1 is SGHAT and CDR2 is FQDESV (reference sequence). CDR3 length equals 13 residues. Trimming removed 6 bases from V and 4 bases from J, with 11 bases in between. The CDR3 loop is CASRLGRADTQYF. Incomplete CDR3 DNA: TGTGCCAGCAGACTCGGGCGGGCAGATACG.

Partial CDR3 DNA: TGTGCCAGCAGCGTATCGGTGGGCGAAAATACG. Amino acids: CASSVSVGENT. The whole CDR3 sequence is CASSVSVGENTQYF. This chain connects TRBV11-2 to TRBJ2-3; no firm D call. The sequence runs out 3 residues before the end of the CDR3; the remainder is reconstructed from the germline J gene. V was pared by 5 bases and J by 7 bases, with 16 bases between. Looked up from germline, CDR1 is SGHAT and CDR2 is FQNNGV. The CDR3 is 14 amino acids.

In the case of this clone: Sequencing ends 3 residues short of the CDR3 end; the germline J gene provides the rest. V and J are TRBV6-4 and TRBJ2-3, with 8 bases identical to TRBD2. CDR3 length: 14 amino acids. Germline V gene data show CDR1 as MRHNA and CDR2 as SNTAGT. Trimming cost V 4 bases and J 4 bases; bases outside gene matches: 4. The part of the CDR3 DNA that was read is TGTGCCAGCAGTGTGGAGACTAGCGCAGATACG. Residues: CASSVETSADT. The entire CDR3 protein reads CASSVETSADTQYF.

About this clone itself: The read finishes 3 residues shy of the CDR3 end, and the germline J gene is used to complete it. This chain links TRBV30 with TRBJ2-1; D is possibly TRBD1 (6 bases). Germline V CDR1 and CDR2: GTSNPN, SVGIG (reference sequence). Trimming took 0 bases from V and 7 from J, leaving 13 bases between them. The CDR3 runs to 14 residues. CDR3: CAWSVLKQGNEQFF. The sequenced CDR3 bases are TGTGCCTGGAGTGTTCTTAAACAGGGAAATGAG. The full variable domain, in which reference TRBV30 and TRBJ2-1 provide the parts outside the CDR3, is SQTIHQWPATLVQPVGSPLSLECTVEGTSNPNLYWYRQAAGRGLQLLFYSVGIGQISSEVPQNLSASRPQDRQFILSSKKLLLSDSGFYLCAWSVLKQGNEQFFGPGTRLTVL.

In the case of this clone: The read gets to within 3 residues of the CDR3 end, and the germline J gene fills in the rest. The gene calls are TRBV20-1 and TRBJ2-7; 7 bases line up with TRBD2. V dropped 3 bases and J dropped 0; count of bases not matched to a gene: 5. The CDR3 length is 14 residues. Germline V CDR1 and CDR2: DFQATT, SNEGSKA (reference sequence). The CDR3 sequence: CSASGGIYSYEQYF. CDR3 DNA, as far as it was read: TGCAGTGCTAGCGGGGGGATATACTCCTACGAG.

As regards this clone: The CDR3 end is not reached by the read, which stops 3 residues before it; the germline J gene fills it in. Other DNA sequences of this sample code for an identical CDR3. The V gene is TRBV5-1, the J gene TRBJ2-5; D perhaps matches TRBD2 (6 bases). The germline V and J ends were trimmed by 4 bases and 4 bases, with 17 bases remaining between them. Germline V gene data show CDR1 as SGHRS and CDR2 as YFSETQ. CDR3 length: 15 amino acids. The CDR3 DNA, read in part, is TGCGCCAGCAGCGGAGGGGCAGGTTCTGGAGAGACC. Its translation: CASSGGAGSGET. The whole CDR3 is CASSGGAGSGETQYF.

Remarks on this clone: The read gets to within 3 residues of the CDR3 end, and the germline J gene fills in the rest. V usage is TRBV4-1 and J usage is TRBJ2-5, with D perhaps matching TRBD1 (5 bases). Germline V gene sequence: CDR1 MGHRA, CDR2 YSYEKL. The CDR3 extends over 14 amino acids. V lost 6 bases and J 1 base, leaving 12 bases between the germline ends. The sequenced CDR3 bases are TGCGCCAGCAGGCCGACAGCGTCCCAAGAGACC. This codes for CASRPTASQET. The whole CDR3 protein is CASRPTASQETQYF.

In regard to this clone: The read ends 3 residues early relative to the CDR3; the germline J gene fills the gap. The V gene is TRBV4-1, the J gene TRBJ1-1; tentatively, D is TRBD1 (6 bases). Germline-derived CDR1 and CDR2 are MGHRA and YSYEKL. The CDR3 covers 17 residues. Trimming stripped 0 bases from V and 1 base from J, with 15 bases between. CDR3 DNA (partial): TGCGCCAGCAGCCAAGATGGGTTTGGGGGCGCGAACACTGAA. This sequence encodes CASSQDGFGGANTE. The full-length CDR3 reads as CASSQDGFGGANTEAFF.

About this clone itself: The read gets to within 3 residues of the CDR3 end, and the germline J gene fills in the rest. This chain joins TRBV20-1 and TRBJ1-5; D possibly corresponds to TRBD1 (6 bases). Trimming pared 5 bases from V and 0 bases from J, leaving 14 bases between. The length of the CDR3 is 15 residues. Germline loops: CDR1 DFQATT, CDR2 SNEGSKA (reference sequence). This CDR3 reads CSASRQVYSNQPQHF. The covered CDR3 bases are TGCAGTGCTTCAAGACAGGTGTATAGCAATCAGCCC.

To note about this clone: The CDR3 end lies 3 residues beyond the end of the read and is filled in from the germline J gene. This chain uses TRBV19 with TRBJ2-6, with D possibly TRBD1 on 6 matching bases. This CDR3 comprises 15 residues. Trimming took 8 bases from V and 4 from J, leaving 15 bases between them. The germline V gene encodes CDR1 LNHDA and CDR2 SQIVND (reference sequence). CDR3 residues: CASLPQGTGANVLTF. The covered CDR3 bases are TGTGCCAGTTTGCCACAGGGTACAGGGGCCAACGTC.

The CDR3 here is CASSRGTNQPQHF. The part of the CDR3 DNA that was read is TGTGCCAGCAGTCGCGGCACCAATCAGCCC. The chain has TRBV5-6 and TRBJ1-5; D is ambiguous. The read ends 3 residues early relative to the CDR3; the germline J gene fills the gap. Germline CDR1 SGHDT, CDR2 YYEEEE. V dropped 5 bases and J dropped 3 bases, with 9 bases sitting between them. This CDR3 comprises 13 residues.

Points on this clone: The read stops 3 residues short of the end of the CDR3; the missing end is completed from the germline J gene. V usage is TRBV20-1 and J usage is TRBJ2-3, with D possibly TRBD2 on 6 matching bases. CDR1 is DFQATT and CDR2 is SNEGSKA in the germline V gene (reference sequence). This CDR3 is 13 amino acids long. V was cut by 4 bases and J by 6 bases, with 14 bases left in between. Here the CDR3 reads CSATGTSSDTQYF. The part of the CDR3 DNA that was read is TGCAGTGCTACCGGGACTTCCTCGGATACG.

For this clone: Read sequence stops 3 residues before the CDR3 end, and the germline J gene provides the missing end. This sequence joins TRBV12-3 or TRBV12-4 and TRBJ1-5; TRBD1 agrees at 9 bases. Trimming removed 3 bases from V and 4 bases from J; junction bases left unmatched: 16. There are 19 residues in the CDR3. The CDR3 bases that were read are TGTGCCAGCAGTTTGGCGGTTGGGACAGGGAGGTTTAGTAATCAGCCC. The encoded protein is CASSLAVGTGRFSNQP. In full, the CDR3 reads CASSLAVGTGRFSNQPQHF.

Notes on this clone: The CDR3 goes on 3 residues after the read ends, and that part is filled in from the germline J gene. The chain combines TRBV7-9 with TRBJ2-3; TRBD2 aligns across 8 bases. Looked up from germline, CDR1 is SEHNR and CDR2 is FQNEAQ (reference sequence). J gave up 1 base and V 7 bases, and 7 bases lay outside the gene matches. The CDR3 loop spans 15 amino acids. The CDR3 bases that were read are TGTGCCAGCACCCATGGGCGGGGGGGCACAGATACG. This codes for CASTHGRGGTDT. The entire CDR3 is CASTHGRGGTDTQYF.

In regard to this clone: The read falls 3 residues short of the CDR3 end, and the missing part is taken from the germline J gene. The genes are TRBV19 and TRBJ1-4; perhaps TRBD1 as D (5 bases). CDR3 length: 15 amino acids. Deletions cut 4 bases from V and 6 bases from J, with 15 bases between. The germline V gene has CDR1 LNHDA and CDR2 SQIVND (reference sequence). CDR3 DNA (partial): TGTGCCAGTAGTACCCCCGGACATTGGGATGAAAAA. This gives the protein CASSTPGHWDEK. The full CDR3 protein is CASSTPGHWDEKLFF.